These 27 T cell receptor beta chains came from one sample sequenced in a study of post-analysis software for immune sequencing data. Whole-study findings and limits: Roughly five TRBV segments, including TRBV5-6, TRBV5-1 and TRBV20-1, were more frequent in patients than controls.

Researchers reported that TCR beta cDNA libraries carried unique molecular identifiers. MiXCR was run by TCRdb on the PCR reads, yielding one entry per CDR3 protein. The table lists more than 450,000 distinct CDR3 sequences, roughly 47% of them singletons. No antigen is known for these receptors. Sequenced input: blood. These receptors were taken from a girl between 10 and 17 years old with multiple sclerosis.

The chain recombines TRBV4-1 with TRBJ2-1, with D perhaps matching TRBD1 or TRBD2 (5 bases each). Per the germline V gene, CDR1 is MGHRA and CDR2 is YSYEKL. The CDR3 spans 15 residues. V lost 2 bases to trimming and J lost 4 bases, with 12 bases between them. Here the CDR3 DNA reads TGCGCCAGCAGCCAAATAAGGGACGCGTACAATGAGCAGTTCTTC. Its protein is CASSQIRDAYNEQFF.

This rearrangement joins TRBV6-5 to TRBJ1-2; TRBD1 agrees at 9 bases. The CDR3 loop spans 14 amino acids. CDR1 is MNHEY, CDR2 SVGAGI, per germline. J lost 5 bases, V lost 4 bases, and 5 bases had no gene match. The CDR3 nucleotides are TGTGCCAGCAGTTGGGACAGGGCAAAGTATGGCTACACCTTC. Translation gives CASSWDRAKYGYTF.

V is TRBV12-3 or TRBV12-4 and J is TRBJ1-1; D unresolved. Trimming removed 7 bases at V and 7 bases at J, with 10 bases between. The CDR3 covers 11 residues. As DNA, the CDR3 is TGTGCCAGCACCGGACGGCGTGAAGCTTTCTTT. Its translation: CASTGRREAFF.

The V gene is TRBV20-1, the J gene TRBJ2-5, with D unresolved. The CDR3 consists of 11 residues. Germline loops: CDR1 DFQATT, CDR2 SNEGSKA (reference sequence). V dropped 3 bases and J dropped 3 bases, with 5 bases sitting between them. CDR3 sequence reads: CSARREETQYF. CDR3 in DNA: TGCAGTGCTAGGCGTGAAGAGACCCAGTACTTC.

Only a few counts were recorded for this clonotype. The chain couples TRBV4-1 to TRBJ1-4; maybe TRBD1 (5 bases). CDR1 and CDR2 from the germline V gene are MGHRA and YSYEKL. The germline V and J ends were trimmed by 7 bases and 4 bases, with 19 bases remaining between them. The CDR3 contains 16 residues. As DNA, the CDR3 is TGCGCCAGCACCCGGGGAGGGGCGATGCTTAATGAAAAACTGTTTTTT. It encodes CASTRGGAMLNEKLFF.

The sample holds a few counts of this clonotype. CDR3 amino acids: CASSSHVSEQYF. In DNA form, the CDR3 reads TGTGCCAGCAGCTCCCACGTCTCCGAGCAGTACTTC. The chain couples TRBV7-2 to TRBJ2-4; the D is unclear. The DNA end favors TRBJ2-7, so the J call may be wrong. The germline V gene encodes CDR1 SGHTA and CDR2 FQGNSA. The CDR3 has 12 amino acids.

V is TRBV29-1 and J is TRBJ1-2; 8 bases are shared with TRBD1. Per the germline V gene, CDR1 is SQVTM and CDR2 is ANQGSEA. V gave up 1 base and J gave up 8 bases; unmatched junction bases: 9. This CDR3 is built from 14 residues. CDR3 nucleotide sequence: TGCAGCGTTGAAGGCAGGGGGCGCACGGAAGGCTACACCTTC. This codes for CSVEGRGRTEGYTF.

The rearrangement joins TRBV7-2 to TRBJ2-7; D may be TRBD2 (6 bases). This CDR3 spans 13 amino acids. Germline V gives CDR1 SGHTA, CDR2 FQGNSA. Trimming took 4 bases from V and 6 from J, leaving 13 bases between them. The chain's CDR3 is CASSSGAVGEQYF. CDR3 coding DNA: TGTGCCAGCAGCTCGGGAGCCGTGGGCGAGCAGTACTTC.

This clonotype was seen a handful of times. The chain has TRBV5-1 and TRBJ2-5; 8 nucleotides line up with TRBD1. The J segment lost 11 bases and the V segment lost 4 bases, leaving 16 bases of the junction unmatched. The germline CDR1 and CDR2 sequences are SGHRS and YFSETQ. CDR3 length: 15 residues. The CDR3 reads CASSPPTGALYEQYF. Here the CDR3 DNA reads TGCGCCAGCAGCCCTCCGACAGGGGCCCTCTATGAGCAGTACTTC.

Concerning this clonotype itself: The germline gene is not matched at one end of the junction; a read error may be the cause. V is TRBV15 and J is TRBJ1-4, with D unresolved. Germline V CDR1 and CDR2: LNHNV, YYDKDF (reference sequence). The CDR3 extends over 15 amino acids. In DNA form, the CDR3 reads TGTGCCACCAGCAGGGAAGACGCAACTAATGAAAAACGGTTTTTT. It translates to CATSREDATNEKRFF. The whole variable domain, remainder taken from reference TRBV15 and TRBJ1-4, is DAMVIQNPRYQVTQFGKPVTLSCSQTLNHNVMYWYQQKSSQAPKLLFHYYDKDFNNEADTPDNFQSRRPNTSFCFLDIRSPGLGDTAMYLCATSREDATNEKRFFGSGTQLSVL.

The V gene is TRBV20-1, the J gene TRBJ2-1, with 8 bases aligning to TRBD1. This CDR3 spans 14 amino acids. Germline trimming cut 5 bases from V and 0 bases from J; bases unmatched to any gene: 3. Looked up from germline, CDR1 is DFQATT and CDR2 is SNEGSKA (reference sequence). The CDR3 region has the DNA TGCAGTGCTCGACAGGGGACCTCCTACAATGAGCAGTTCTTC. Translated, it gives CSARQGTSYNEQFF.

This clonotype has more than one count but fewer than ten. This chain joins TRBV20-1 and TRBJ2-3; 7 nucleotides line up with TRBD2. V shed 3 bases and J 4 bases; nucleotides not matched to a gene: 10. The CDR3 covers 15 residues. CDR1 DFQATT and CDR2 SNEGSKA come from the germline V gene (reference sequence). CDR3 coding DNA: TGCAGTGCTAGGTCTTTGGCGGGAGACCCAGATACGCAGTATTTT. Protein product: CSARSLAGDPDTQYF.

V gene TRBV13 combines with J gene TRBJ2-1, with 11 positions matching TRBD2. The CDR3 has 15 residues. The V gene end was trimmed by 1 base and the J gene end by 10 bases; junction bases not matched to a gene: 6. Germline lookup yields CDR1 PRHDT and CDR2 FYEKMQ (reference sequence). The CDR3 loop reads CASSLVGLADLEQFF. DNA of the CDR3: TGTGCCAGCAGCTTAGTGGGACTAGCGGACTTGGAGCAGTTCTTC.

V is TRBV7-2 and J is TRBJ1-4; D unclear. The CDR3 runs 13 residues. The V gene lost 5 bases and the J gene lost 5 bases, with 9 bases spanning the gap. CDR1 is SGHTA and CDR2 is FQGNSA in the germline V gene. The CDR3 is CASSPVLNEKLFF. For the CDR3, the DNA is TGTGCCAGCAGCCCCGTCCTGAATGAAAAACTGTTTTTT. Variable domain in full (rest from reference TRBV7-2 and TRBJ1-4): GAGVSQSPSNKVTEKGKDVELRCDPISGHTALYWYRQSLGQGLEFLIYFQGNSAPDKSGLPSDRFSAERTGGSVSTLTIQRTQQEDSAVYLCASSPVLNEKLFFGSGTQLSVL.

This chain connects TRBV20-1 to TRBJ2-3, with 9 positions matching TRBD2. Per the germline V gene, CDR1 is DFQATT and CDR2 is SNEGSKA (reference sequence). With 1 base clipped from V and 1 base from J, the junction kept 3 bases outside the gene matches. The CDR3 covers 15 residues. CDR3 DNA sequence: TGCAGTGCTAGAGGTGCTAGCGGGGGCACAGATACGCAGTATTTT. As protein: CSARGASGGTDTQYF.

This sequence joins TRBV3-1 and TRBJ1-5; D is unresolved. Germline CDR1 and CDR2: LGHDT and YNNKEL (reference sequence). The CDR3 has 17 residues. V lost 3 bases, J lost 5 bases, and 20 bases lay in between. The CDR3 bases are TGTGCCAGCAGCCATTCCGCGCTCGGAGGGTACCATCAGCCCCAGCATTTT. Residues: CASSHSALGGYHQPQHF.

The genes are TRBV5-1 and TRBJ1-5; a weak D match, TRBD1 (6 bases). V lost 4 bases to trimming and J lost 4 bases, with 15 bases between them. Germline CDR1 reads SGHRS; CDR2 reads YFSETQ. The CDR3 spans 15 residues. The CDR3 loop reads CASSKGEFGNQPQHF. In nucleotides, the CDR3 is TGCGCCAGCAGCAAGGGGGAGTTTGGAAATCAGCCCCAGCATTTT.

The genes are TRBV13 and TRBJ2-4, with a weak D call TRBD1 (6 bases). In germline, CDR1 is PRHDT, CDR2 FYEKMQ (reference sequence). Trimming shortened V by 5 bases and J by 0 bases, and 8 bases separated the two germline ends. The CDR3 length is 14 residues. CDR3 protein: CASSQTGAKNIQYF. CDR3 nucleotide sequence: TGTGCCAGCAGCCAGACAGGAGCCAAAAACATTCAGTACTTC.

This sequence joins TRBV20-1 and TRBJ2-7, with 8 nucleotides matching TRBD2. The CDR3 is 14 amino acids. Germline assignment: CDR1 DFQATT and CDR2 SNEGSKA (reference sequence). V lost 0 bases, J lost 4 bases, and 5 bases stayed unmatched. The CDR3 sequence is CSARDIAGTYEQYF. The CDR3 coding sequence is TGCAGTGCTAGAGATATAGCGGGGACTTACGAGCAGTACTTC.

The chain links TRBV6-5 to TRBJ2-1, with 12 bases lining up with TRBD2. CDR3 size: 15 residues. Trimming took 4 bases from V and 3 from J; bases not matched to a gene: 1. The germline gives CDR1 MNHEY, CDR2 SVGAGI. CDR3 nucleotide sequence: TGTGCCAGCAGTTCTAGCGGGAGGGGCTACAATGAGCAGTTCTTC. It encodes CASSSSGRGYNEQFF.

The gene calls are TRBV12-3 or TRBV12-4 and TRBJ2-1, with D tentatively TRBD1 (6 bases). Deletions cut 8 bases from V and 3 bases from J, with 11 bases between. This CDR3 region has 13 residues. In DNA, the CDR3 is TGTGCCAGCGGCACGGACAGCTACAATGAGCAGTTCTTC. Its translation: CASGTDSYNEQFF.

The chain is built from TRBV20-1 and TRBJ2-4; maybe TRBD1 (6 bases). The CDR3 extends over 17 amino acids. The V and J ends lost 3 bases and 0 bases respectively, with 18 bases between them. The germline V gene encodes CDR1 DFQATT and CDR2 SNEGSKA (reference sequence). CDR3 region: CSASKGGGLLAKNIQYF. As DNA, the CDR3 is TGCAGTGCTAGTAAAGGTGGGGGCCTCTTAGCCAAAAACATTCAGTACTTC.

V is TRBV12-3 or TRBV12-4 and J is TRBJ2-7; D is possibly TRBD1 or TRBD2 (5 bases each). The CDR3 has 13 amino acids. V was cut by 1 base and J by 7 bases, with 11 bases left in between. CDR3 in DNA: TGTGCCAGCAGTTTAGGGACAACGGGGGAGCAGTACTTC. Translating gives CASSLGTTGEQYF.

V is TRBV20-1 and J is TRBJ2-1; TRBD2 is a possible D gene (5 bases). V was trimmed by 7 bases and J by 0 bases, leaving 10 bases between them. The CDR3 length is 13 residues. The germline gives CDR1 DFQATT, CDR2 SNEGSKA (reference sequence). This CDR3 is CSGIASSYNEQFF. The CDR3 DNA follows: TGCAGTGGAATAGCGAGCTCCTACAATGAGCAGTTCTTC.

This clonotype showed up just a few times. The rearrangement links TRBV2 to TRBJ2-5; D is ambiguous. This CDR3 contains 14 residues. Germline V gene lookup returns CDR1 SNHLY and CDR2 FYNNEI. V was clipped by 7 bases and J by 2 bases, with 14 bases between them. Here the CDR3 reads CASKIRIAQETQYF. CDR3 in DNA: TGTGCCAGCAAGATCAGAATAGCTCAAGAGACCCAGTACTTC.

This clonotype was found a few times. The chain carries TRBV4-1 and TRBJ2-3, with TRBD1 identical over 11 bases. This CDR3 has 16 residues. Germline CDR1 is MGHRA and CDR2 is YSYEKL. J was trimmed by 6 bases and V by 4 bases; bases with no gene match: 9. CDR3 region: CASSRIRTGGEDTQYF. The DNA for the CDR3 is TGCGCCAGCAGCCGAATACGGACAGGGGGCGAGGATACGCAGTATTTT.

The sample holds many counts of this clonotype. In DNA, the CDR3 is TGTGCCAGCAGTCCGGACACCTGGTCCTACGAGCAGTACTTC. Amino acid sequence: CASSPDTWSYEQYF. This chain links TRBV6-5 with TRBJ2-7, with D perhaps TRBD1 (5 bases). The CDR3 covers 14 residues. The V end was cut by 5 bases, the J end by 1 base, with 12 bases between. Germline V gene sequence: CDR1 MNHEY, CDR2 SVGAGI.